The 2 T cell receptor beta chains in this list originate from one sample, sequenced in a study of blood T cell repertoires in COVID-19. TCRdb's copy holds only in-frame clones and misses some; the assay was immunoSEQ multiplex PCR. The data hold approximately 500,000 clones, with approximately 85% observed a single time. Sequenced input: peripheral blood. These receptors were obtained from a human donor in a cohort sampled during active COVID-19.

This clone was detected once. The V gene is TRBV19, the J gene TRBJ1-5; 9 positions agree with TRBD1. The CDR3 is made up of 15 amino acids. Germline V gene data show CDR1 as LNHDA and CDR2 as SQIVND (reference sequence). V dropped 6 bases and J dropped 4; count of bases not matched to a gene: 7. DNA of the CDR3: TGTGCCAGTAGGGGGCTAGACAGGGGGAATCAGCCCCAGCATTTT. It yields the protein CASRGLDRGNQPQHF.

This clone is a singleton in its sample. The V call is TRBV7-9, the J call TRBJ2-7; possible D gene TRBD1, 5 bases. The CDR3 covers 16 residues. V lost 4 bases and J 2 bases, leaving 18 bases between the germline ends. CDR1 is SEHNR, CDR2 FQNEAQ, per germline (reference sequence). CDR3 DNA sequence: TGTGCCAGCAGCTCAGTACCCGACAGTTTTCCCTACGAGCAGTACTTC. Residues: CASSSVPDSFPYEQYF.